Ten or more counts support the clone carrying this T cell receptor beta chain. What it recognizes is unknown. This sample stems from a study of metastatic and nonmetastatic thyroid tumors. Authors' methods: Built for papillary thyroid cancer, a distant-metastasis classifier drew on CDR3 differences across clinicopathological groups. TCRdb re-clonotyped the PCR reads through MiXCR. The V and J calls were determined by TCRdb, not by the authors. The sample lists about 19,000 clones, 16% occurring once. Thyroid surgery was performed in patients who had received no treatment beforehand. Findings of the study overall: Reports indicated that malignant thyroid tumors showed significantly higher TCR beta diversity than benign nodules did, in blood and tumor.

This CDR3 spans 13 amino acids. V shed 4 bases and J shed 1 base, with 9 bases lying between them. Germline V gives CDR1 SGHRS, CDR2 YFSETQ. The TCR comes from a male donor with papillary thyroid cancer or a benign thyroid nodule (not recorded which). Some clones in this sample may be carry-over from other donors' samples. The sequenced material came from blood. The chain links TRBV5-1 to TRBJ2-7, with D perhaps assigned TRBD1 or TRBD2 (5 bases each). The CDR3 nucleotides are TGCGCCAGCAGCGTGGGACCATCCTACGAGCAGTACTTC. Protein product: CASSVGPSYEQYF.